This T cell receptor (beta chain) was recovered during a study of early T cells in non-severe SARS-CoV-2 infection. In the study overall: Sequencing input comprised bulk RNA from unsorted whole blood; chain pairing was not available. Study results and limitations: There was a bias toward anti-spike CD8 responses in VDJdb matching, which missed private and CD4 specificities.

This clonotype has ten or more counts. As yet, its antigen is unknown. Deletions cut 0 bases from V and 0 bases from J, with 6 bases between. This CDR3 is built from 15 residues. Germline lookup yields CDR1 SGHTA and CDR2 FQGNSA. Unique molecular identifier tags were affixed to discrete cDNA molecules. TCRdb called the 5' RACE reads again in MiXCR, with one record for every CDR3 protein. The sample lists tens of thousands of distinct CDR3 sequences; roughly 3.5% were seen once. The sample consisted of whole blood. The sequence came from an adult who was a healthcare worker with PCR-confirmed SARS-CoV-2 infection or an uninfected control (not recorded which). The rearrangement uses TRBV7-2 and TRBJ2-1; D call uncertain. The CDR3 reads CASSLAPSSYNEQFF. In nucleotides, the CDR3 is TGTGCCAGCAGCTTAGCCCCTAGCTCCTACAATGAGCAGTTCTTC.